Reported below is one T cell receptor beta chain. Its antigen is as yet unknown. This CDR3 spans 13 amino acids. CDR1 and CDR2 (germline): SEHNR, FQNEAQ (reference sequence). V was clipped by 2 bases and J by 7 bases; unmatched bases: 2. The source of the sample is a study of T cell clones after liver transplantation. Broader study findings: Small, mixed patient groups and varying post-transplant times limit these conclusions.

Using immunoSEQ multiplex PCR, the repertoire was profiled, and TCRdb retains in-frame clones only, with some absent. The sample gives about 58,000 clones, roughly 70% of which show up once; approximately 3% is in the top ten. Unstimulated PBMCs were sorted into CD3+CD4+ and CD3+CD8+ populations. The rearrangement links TRBV7-9 to TRBJ1-3; 7 positions agree with TRBD1. Source: CD4+ T cells from blood, taken at the approximately 16-month timepoint. The source is a human patient who received a liver transplant. A share of the T cells may be of graft donor origin. The CDR3 nucleotides are TGTGCCAGCAGCTTATTGACAGGGAACACCATATATTTT. Translating it yields CASSLLTGNTIYF.